This T cell receptor (beta chain) was sequenced during a study of T cell responses to AZD1222 COVID-19 vaccine (dated by TCRdb to 2020 to 2022). The study in broad terms: Because spike-specific TCR depth and breadth did not differ between the two schedules, AZD1222 recipients who got a second dose at roughly 4 weeks were pooled with those who got a second dose at roughly 12 weeks. Trial participants were enrolled by age into 18-55, 56-69 and 70-plus year subgroups, with approximately 160, 26 and 62 TCR-sequenced participants respectively. A total of under 250 trial participants underwent TCR sequencing, of whom about 200 had received two doses of AZD1222 and some 25 had received two doses of the MenACWY control vaccine.

The CDR3 regions of human TCRbeta chains were analyzed by immunosequencing. As for how the authors treated the data: Repertoire TCRs were checked for matches against a reference library of SARS-CoV-2-specific TCRs that had been generated using the MIRA antigen-specificity platform. Breadth was defined as the fraction of unique TCRs that were SARS-CoV-2-associated, and depth was defined as the fraction of total T cells that were SARS-CoV-2-associated. Using the MIRA data, each spike-specific TCR was assigned both to the spike region to which the TCR was reactive and to a CD4 or CD8 class. Log10-transformed breadth and depth values were compared by one-way ANOVA with Sidak's multiple comparisons tests. TCRdb provides this immuneACCESS table in a form limited to in-frame rearrangements. Some clones are lacking; in checked studies, under half of them reflect an unresolved V gene, and why the rest are absent is not known. V and J calls and clone size follow that table, whereas D and trimming were derived from the DNA. The sample table records 120,000 or so clones; 90% of these occur just once. The ten top clones hold just over 7% of the sample.

Between the V and J ends, shortened by 5 bases and 0 bases respectively, the junction contains 14 bases. There are 15 amino acids in the CDR3, from cysteine to phenylalanine inclusive. Only CDR3 DNA is held: 45 bases, read in frame from base 1. CDR1 is given as MDHEN and CDR2 as SYDVKM, both from the germline V gene. Taken with the paper, the label for time point translates to: baseline before first vaccination. Vaccinee samples came from UK trials COV001 and COV002, including a single-blind randomized controlled phase 2/3 trial of AZD1222 (ChAdOx1 nCoV-19) in healthy adults. For TCRbeta chain sequencing, PBMC samples from trial participants were taken at day 0 and at day 28 after the second dose. Concerning this clone: What this receptor recognizes is not known. The record has no base qualities; no much larger clone is one base away. Other DNA sequences of this sample code for an identical CDR3.

Findings and caveats that apply to the study as a whole: Conclusions about previously exposed vaccinees are limited, since just six or seven AZD1222 recipients were seropositive for SARS-CoV-2 at baseline. Participants were mostly white British and included more females than males, and it was suggested by the authors that clonal diversity may have been underestimated. No day 14 peak-response samples were available, so repertoires were characterized only after the peak T cell response. In the small 56-69-year group, the increase in depth fell short of significance, most likely because of low power. CD4 TCRs associated with the vaccine covered the entire spike protein, and the dominant responses were in regions 160-218 and 743-854. A significant rise in spike-specific TCR breadth and depth was observed after two AZD1222 doses relative to day 0 and relative to MenACWY recipients. Reportedly, almost half of the unique spike-specific TCRs recognized epitopes lying outside the regions that are mutated in the B.1.351 and B.1.1.7 variants.

The V gene is TRBV28 and the J gene is TRBJ2-7, with no D gene named confidently. The receptor was derived from an adult in good health. This specimen consisted of peripheral blood, obtained on day 0 of AZD1222 vaccination. The CDR3 in this case is CASSSPWTGSYEQYF. The DNA reads as follows: TGTGCCAGCAGTAGCCCCTGGACGGGCTCCTACGAGCAGTACTTC.